This entry is about one TCR beta chain. Germline CDR1 SGHVS, CDR2 FNYEAQ. CDR3 length: 14 residues. The V segment lost 6 bases and the J segment 5 bases; nucleotides outside the gene matches: 3. Profiling relied on immunoSEQ multiplex PCR, and the TCRdb table lists in-frame clones only, not all of them. The sample lists 38,000 or so clones, roughly 82% occurring once. This specimen belongs to a study of PD-L1 blockade in urothelial cancer. Turning to the study itself: Blood underwent analysis 3 weeks (second dose) and 6 weeks after treatment began.

Time point specified: peripheral blood 6 weeks after treatment start. The sequence derives from a middle-aged man with urothelial cancer. The sequences come from PBMCs, collected around atezolizumab (anti-PD-L1) treatment. V usage is TRBV7-6 and J usage is TRBJ2-1; 11 nucleotides match TRBD2. CDR3 coding DNA: TGTGCCAGCAGTTCGGGACTAGCGGACAATGAGCAGTTCTTC. Translation gives CASSSGLADNEQFF.